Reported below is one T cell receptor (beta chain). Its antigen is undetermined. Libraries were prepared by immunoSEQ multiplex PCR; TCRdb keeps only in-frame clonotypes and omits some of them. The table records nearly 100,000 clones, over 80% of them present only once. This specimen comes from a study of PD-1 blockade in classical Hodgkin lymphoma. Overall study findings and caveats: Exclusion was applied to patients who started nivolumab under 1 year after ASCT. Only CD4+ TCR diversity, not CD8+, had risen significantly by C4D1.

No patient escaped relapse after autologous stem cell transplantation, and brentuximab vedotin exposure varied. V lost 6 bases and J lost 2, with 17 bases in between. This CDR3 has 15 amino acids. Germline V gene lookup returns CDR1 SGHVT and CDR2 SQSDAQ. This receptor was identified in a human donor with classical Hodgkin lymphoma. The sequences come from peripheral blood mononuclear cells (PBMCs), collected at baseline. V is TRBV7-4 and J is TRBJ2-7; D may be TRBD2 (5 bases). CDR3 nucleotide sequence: TGTGCCAGCAGTCCCTTCGGCAGGAGGACCTACGAGCAGTACTTC. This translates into CASSPFGRRTYEQYF.